This T cell receptor beta chain was found in a study of T cell changes during pregnancy in multiple sclerosis. This clone occurred once. Some clones are missing from TCRdb's copy, which holds only in-frame ones; the method was immunoSEQ multiplex PCR. The sample contains approximately 49,000 clones, around 92% of which appear only once. Germline V gene sequence: CDR1 KGHSH, CDR2 LQKENI. This CDR3 is built from 15 residues. Trimming removed 2 bases from V and 3 bases from J, with 13 bases in between. The specimen comprised peripheral blood, sampled after pregnancy. The receptor's source is a female donor with multiple sclerosis, enrolled in a pregnancy study. The rearrangement links TRBV18 to TRBJ1-1, with a weak D call TRBD1 (6 bases). The CDR3 region is CASSPFRGLDTEAFF. The DNA of the CDR3 is TGTGCCAGCTCACCATTCAGGGGATTGGACACTGAAGCTTTCTTT.